This T cell receptor (beta chain) was sequenced during a study of cytomegalovirus exposure and HLA in healthy donors. In germline, CDR1 is ENHRY, CDR2 SYGVKD. V trimming: 5 bases; J trimming: 1 base; junction bases outside the gene matches: 8. The CDR3 extends over 16 amino acids. Whole-study findings and limits: Earlier results showed most TCR beta V segments being productive about 90% or about 30% of the time.

13 Jbeta primers and 60 Vbeta primers were used for the PCR. Profiling relied on immunoSEQ multiplex PCR, and the TCRdb table lists in-frame clones only, not all of them. The sample includes about 190,000 clones, about 90% of them seen just once. On this clone itself: As yet, its antigen is unknown.

This chain joins TRBV10-3 and TRBJ2-3; 8 nucleotides agree with TRBD2. The TCR originated in a man under 40 in good health and CMV-seronegative. The specimen sequenced was PBMCs. This CDR3 reads CAISYFSGLGTDTQYF. DNA of the CDR3: TGTGCCATCAGTTATTTTTCGGGACTAGGCACAGATACGCAGTATTTT.